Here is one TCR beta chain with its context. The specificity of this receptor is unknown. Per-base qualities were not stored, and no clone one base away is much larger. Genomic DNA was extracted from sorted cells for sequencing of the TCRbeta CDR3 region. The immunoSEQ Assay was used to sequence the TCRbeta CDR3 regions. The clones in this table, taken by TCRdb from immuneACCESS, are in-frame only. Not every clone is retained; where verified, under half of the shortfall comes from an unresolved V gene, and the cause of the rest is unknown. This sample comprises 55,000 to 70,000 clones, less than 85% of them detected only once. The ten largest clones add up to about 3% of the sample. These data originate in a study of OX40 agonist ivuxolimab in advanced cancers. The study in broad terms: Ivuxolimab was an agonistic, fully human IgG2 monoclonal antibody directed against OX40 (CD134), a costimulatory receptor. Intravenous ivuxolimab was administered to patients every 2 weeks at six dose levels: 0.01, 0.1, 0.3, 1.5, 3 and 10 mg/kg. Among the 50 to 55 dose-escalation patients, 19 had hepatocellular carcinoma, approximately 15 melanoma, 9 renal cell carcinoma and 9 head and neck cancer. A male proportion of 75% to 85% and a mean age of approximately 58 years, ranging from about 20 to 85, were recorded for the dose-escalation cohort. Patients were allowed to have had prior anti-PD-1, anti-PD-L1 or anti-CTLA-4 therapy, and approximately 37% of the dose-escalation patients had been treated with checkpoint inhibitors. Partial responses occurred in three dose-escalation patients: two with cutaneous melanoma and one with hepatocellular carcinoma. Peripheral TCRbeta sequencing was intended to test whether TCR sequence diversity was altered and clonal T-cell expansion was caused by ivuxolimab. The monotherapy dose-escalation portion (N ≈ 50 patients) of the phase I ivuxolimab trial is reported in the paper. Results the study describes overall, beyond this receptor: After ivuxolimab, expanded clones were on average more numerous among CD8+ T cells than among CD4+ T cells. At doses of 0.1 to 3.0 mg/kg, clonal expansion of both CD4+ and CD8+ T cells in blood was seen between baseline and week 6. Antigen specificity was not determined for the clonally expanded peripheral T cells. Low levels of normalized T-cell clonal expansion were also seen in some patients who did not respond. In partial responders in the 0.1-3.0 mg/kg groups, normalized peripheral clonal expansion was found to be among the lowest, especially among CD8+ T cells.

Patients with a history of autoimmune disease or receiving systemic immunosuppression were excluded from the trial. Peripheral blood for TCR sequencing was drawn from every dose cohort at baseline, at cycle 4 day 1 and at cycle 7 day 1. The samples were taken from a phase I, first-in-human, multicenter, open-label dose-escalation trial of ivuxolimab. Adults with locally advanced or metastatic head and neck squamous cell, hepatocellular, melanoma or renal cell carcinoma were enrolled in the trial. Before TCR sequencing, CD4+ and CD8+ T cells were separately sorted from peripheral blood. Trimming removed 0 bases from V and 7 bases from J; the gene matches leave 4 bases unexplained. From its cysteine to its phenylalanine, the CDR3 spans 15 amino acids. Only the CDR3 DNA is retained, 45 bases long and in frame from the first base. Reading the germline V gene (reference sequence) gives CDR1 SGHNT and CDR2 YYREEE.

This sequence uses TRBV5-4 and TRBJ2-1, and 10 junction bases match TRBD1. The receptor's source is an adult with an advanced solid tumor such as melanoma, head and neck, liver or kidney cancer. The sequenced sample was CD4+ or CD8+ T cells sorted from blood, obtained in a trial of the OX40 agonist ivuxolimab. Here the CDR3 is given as CASSLGQGAENEQFF. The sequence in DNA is TGTGCCAGCAGCTTGGGACAGGGGGCAGAAAATGAGCAGTTCTTC.